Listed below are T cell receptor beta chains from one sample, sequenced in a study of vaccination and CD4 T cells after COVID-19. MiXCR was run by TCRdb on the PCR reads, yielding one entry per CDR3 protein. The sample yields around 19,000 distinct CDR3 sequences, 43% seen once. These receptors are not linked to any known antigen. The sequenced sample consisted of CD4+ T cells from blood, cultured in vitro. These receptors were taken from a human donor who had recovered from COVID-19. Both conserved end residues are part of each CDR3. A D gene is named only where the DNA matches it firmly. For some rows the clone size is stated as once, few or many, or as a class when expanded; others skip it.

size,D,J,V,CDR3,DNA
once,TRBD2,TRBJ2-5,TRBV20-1,CSAATPSGPPETQYF,TGCAGTGCTGCGACCCCTAGCGGGCCCCCAGAGACCCAGTACTTC
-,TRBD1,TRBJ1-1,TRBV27,CASSLSGTGVEAFF,TGTGCCAGCAGTTTATCCGGGACAGGGGTCGAAGCTTTCTTT
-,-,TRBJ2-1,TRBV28,CASSSLGPRGQFF,TGTGCCAGCAGTTCCCTGGGGCCTCGGGGGCAGTTCTTC
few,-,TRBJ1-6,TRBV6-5,CASSYSRPALRSYNSPLHF,TGTGCCAGCAGTTACTCTCGACCGGCTTTAAGGTCCTATAATTCACCCCTCCACTTT
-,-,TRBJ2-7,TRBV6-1,CASSDSTYEQYF,TGTGCCAGCAGTGACAGCACCTACGAGCAGTACTTC
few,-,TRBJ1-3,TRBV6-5,CASSYAWGGTIYF,TGTGCCAGCAGTTACGCCTGGGGAGGCACCATATATTTT
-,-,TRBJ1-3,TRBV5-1,CASQADPGNTIYF,TGCGCCAGCCAAGCGGATCCTGGAAACACCATATATTTT
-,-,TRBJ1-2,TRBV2,CASIAVPRGGYTF,TGTGCCAGCATAGCAGTCCCTCGGGGTGGCTACACCTTC
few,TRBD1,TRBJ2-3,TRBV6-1,CASRQGAASTDTQYF,TGTGCCAGCAGGCAGGGGGCTGCCTCAACAGATACGCAGTATTTT
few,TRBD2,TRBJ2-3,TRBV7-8,CASIPSGDRTDTQYF,TGTGCCAGCATCCCTAGCGGGGACCGCACAGATACGCAGTATTTT
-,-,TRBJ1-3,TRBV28,CASRGRLNSGNTIYF,TGTGCCAGCAGGGGTCGGCTGAACTCTGGAAACACCATATATTTT
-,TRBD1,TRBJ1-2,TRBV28,CASRIYRGRGYGYTF,TGTGCCAGCAGAATATACAGGGGGAGAGGTTATGGCTACACCTTC
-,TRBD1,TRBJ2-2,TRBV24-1,CATSDTGQGVTGELFF,TGTGCCACCAGTGACACGGGACAGGGTGTAACCGGGGAGCTGTTTTTT
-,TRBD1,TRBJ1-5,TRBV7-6,CASSPGTGSSNQPQHF,TGTGCCAGCAGCCCGGGGACAGGGTCGAGCAATCAGCCCCAGCATTTT
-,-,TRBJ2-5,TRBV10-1,CASSESSIQETQYF,TGCGCCAGCAGTGAGTCATCCATCCAAGAGACCCAGTACTTC
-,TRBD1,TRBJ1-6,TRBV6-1,CASSRDRTGGSSPLHF,TGTGCCAGCAGTCGAGACAGGACAGGGGGATCTTCACCCCTCCACTTT
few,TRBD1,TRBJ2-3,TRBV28,CASSVGTDPRDTQYF,TGTGCCAGCAGTGTGGGGACAGACCCCCGTGATACGCAGTATTTT
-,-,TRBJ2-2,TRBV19,CASSELVTNTGELFF,TGTGCCAGTAGTGAACTCGTGACAAACACCGGGGAGCTGTTTTTT
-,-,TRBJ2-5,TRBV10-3,CAISESTETQYF,TGTGCCATCAGTGAGTCGACGGAGACCCAGTACTTC
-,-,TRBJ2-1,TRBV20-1,CSARKQGLSSYNEQFF,TGCAGTGCGAGAAAACAGGGCCTGAGCTCCTACAATGAGCAGTTCTTC
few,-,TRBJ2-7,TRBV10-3,CAIREVTTYEQYF,TGTGCCATCAGGGAGGTTACTACCTACGAGCAGTACTTC
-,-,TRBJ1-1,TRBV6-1,CASSARAGLPEAFF,TGTGCCAGCAGTGCCCGGGCAGGGCTGCCTGAAGCTTTCTTT
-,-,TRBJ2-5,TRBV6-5,CASSYSSFSIQTQYF,TGTGCCAGCAGTTACTCGAGTTTCTCAATTCAGACCCAGTACTTC
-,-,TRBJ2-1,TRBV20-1,CSLTGGEQFF,TGCAGTTTGACTGGAGGTGAGCAGTTCTTC
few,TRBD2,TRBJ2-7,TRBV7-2,CASSLGTSAYEQYF,TGTGCCAGCAGCCTCGGGACTAGCGCCTACGAGCAGTACTTC
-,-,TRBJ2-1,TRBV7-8,CASSWYGGHEQFF,TGTGCCAGCAGCTGGTATGGCGGCCATGAGCAGTTCTTC
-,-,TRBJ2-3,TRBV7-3,CASSFLGGPGDTQYF,TGTGCCAGCAGCTTTCTCGGGGGGCCAGGAGATACGCAGTATTTT
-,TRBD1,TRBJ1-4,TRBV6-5,CASSYSSGTGPLGKLFF,TGTGCCAGCAGTTACTCTAGCGGGACAGGACCTTTGGGAAAACTGTTTTTT
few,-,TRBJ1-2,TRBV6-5,CASSYSEGSYGYTF,TGTGCCAGCAGTTACTCGGAGGGGAGCTATGGCTACACCTTC
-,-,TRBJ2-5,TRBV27,CASSLSSVGVETQYF,TGTGCCAGCAGTTTATCGAGTGTGGGGGTAGAGACCCAGTACTTC
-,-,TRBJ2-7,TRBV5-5,CASSLEAANYEQYF,TGTGCCAGCAGCTTGGAAGCGGCAAACTACGAGCAGTACTTC
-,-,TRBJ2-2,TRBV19,CASTGGLNTGELFF,TGTGCCAGTACAGGGGGGTTGAACACCGGGGAGCTGTTTTTT
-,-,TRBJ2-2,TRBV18,CASSPPEIRSSTGELFF,TGTGCCAGCTCACCACCGGAGATCAGGAGTTCCACCGGGGAGCTGTTTTTT
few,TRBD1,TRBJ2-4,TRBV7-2,CASSLRTGLTKNIQYF,TGTGCCAGCAGCTTGCGGACAGGGCTGACCAAAAACATTCAGTACTTC
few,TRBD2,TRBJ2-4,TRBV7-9,CASSSHGREAKNIQYF,TGTGCCAGCAGCTCCCACGGGAGGGAGGCCAAAAACATTCAGTACTTC
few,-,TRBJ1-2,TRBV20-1,CSASETGSRNGYTF,TGCAGTGCTAGCGAAACAGGGTCCCGAAATGGCTACACCTTC
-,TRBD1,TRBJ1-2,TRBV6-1,CASSDVGRGGGDGYTF,TGTGCCAGCAGTGATGTTGGACGGGGAGGGGGCGATGGCTACACCTTC
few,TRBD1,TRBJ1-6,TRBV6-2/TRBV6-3,CASRGSTGTGNSPLHF,TGTGCCAGCAGGGGATCAACCGGGACAGGGAATTCACCCCTCCACTTT
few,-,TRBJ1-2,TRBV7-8,CASSLAGAGSYTF,TGTGCCAGCAGCTTAGCCGGCGCAGGGAGCTACACCTTC
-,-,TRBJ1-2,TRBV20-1,CSASSGLRYGYTF,TGCAGTGCTAGCTCGGGGCTACGCTATGGCTACACCTTC
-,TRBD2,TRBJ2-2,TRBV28,CASSRGLAGAANTGELFF,TGTGCCAGCAGCCGCGGGCTAGCGGGAGCAGCGAACACCGGGGAGCTGTTTTTT
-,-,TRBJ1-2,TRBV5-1,CASSPMVARLGYGYTF,TGCGCCAGCAGCCCTATGGTGGCCCGATTAGGCTATGGCTACACCTTC
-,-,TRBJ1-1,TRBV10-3,CAISEVQGMNTEAFF,TGTGCCATCAGTGAGGTTCAGGGGATGAACACTGAAGCTTTCTTT
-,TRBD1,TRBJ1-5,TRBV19,CASRPLPGTGNSNQPQHF,TGTGCCAGTAGACCCCTTCCCGGGACAGGCAATAGCAATCAGCCCCAGCATTTT
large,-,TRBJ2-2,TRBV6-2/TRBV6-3,CASSYWGFGTGELFF,TGTGCCAGCAGTTACTGGGGGTTTGGCACCGGGGAGCTGTTTTTT
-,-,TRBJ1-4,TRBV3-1,CASSQPVGRGEKLFF,TGTGCCAGCAGCCAACCCGTAGGCAGGGGAGAAAAACTGTTTTTT
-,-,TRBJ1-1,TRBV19,CASRRSRQLNTEAFF,TGTGCCAGCCGGAGAAGTAGACAGTTGAACACTGAAGCTTTCTTT
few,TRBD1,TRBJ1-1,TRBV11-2,CASSFPPDRAMNTEAFF,TGTGCCAGCAGCTTCCCCCCGGACAGGGCGATGAACACTGAAGCTTTCTTT
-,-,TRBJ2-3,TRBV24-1,CATIFKQLRRVSTDTQYF,TGTGCCACCATTTTTAAACAGCTACGACGAGTAAGCACAGATACGCAGTATTTT
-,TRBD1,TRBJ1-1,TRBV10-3,CAISSTGQGTEAFF,TGTGCCATCTCGTCCACGGGACAGGGGACTGAAGCTTTCTTT
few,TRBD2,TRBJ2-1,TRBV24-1,CATSDLSGSFEQFF,TGTGCCACCAGTGATTTGAGCGGGAGTTTTGAGCAGTTCTTC
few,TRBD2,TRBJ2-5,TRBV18,CASSSKPLAGGDQYF,TGTGCCAGCTCATCAAAGCCACTAGCGGGAGGGGACCAGTACTTC
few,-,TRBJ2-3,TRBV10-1,CASGYTDTQYF,TGCGCCAGCGGATACACAGATACGCAGTATTTT
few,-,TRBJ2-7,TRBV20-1,CSASRGPGEQYF,TGCAGTGCTAGTCGGGGGCCGGGCGAGCAGTACTTC
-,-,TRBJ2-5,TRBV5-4,CASSVSFQETQYF,TGTGCCAGCAGCGTCTCCTTTCAAGAGACCCAGTACTTC
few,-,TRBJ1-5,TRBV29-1,CSVVGDGNQPQHF,TGCAGCGTTGTCGGGGACGGCAATCAGCCCCAGCATTTT
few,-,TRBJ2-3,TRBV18,CASSSWGLSGTDTQYF,TGTGCCAGCTCATCCTGGGGTTTGAGCGGCACAGATACGCAGTATTTT
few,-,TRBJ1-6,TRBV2,CASSVLQETSPLHF,TGTGCCAGCAGTGTTTTACAGGAAACTTCACCCCTCCACTTT